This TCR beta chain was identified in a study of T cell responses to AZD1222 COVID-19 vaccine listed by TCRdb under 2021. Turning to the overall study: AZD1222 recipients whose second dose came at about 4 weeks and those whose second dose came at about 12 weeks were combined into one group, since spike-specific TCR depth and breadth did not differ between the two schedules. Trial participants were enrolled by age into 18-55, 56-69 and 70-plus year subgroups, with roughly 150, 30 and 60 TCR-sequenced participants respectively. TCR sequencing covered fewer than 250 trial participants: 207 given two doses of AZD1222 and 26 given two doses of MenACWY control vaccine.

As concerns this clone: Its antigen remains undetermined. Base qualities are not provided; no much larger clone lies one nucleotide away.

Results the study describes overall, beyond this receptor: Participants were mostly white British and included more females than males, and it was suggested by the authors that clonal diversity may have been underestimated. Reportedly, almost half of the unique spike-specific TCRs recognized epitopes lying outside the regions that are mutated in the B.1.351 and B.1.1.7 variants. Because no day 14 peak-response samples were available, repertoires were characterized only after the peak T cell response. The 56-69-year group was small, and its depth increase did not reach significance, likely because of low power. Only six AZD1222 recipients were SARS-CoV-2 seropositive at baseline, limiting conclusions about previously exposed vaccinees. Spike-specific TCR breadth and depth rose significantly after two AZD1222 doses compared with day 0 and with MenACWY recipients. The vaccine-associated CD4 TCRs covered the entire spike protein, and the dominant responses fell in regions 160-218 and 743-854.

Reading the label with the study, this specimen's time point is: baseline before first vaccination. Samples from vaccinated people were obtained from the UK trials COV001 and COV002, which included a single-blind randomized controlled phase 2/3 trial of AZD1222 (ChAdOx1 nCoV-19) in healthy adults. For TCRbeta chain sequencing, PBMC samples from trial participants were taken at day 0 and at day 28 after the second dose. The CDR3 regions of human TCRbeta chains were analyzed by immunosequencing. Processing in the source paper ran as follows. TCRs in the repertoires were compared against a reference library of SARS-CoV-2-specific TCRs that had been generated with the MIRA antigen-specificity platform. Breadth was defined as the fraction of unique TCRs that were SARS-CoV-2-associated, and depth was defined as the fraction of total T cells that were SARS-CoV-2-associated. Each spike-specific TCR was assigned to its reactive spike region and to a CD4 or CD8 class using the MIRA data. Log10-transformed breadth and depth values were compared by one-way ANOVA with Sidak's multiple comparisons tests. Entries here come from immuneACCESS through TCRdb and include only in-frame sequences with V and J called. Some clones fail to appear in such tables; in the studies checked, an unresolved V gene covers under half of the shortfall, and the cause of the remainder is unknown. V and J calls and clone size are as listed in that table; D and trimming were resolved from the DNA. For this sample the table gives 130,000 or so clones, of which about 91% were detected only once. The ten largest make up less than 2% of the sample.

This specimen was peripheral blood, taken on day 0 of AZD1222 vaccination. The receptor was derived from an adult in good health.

The CDR3 is CASSLVSVRRFF. The sequenced DNA: TGTGCCAGCAGCTTGGTCAGCGTTCGGAGGTTCTTC. The chain is encoded by TRBV7-9 joined to TRBJ2-1; the D gene lacks a confident call. Trimming takes 3 bases from V and 15 bases from J, and the germline ends sit 15 bases apart. Reading from cysteine to phenylalanine, the CDR3 counts 12 amino acids. The CDR3 DNA has 36 bases and is translated from base 1. CDR1 SEHNR and CDR2 FQNEAQ were looked up in the germline V gene (reference sequence).